This TCR beta chain appears in the sequencing data of a study of cytomegalovirus exposure and HLA in healthy donors. Across the study: It was reported in a later analysis that the 120 validation repertoires used the same platform as the approximately 620 first-cohort repertoires.

This clone was seen only once. While the first cohort had some 700 subjects, the donors belonged to the separate validation cohort of more than 95 subjects. The data were produced by immunoSEQ multiplex PCR, yet TCRdb's version contains in-frame clones alone and is incomplete. The top ten hold around 1.9% of the sample, which has under 150,000 clones, roughly 90% seen once. Germline V gene lookup returns CDR1 MNHNS and CDR2 SASEGT. V lost 0 bases to trimming and J lost 6 bases, with 11 bases between them. The CDR3 is 15 amino acids. This TCR was recovered from a young woman in good health and CMV-seronegative. The chain uses TRBV6-1 and TRBJ1-4, with D possibly being TRBD1 (6 bases). The sequenced sample was PBMCs. The CDR3, as DNA: TGTGCCAGCAGTGAAGCCGGAGGACAGCATGAAAAACTGTTTTTT. This encodes CASSEAGGQHEKLFF.